This TCR beta chain was identified in a study of T cell clonality in common variable immunodeficiency. This clone was recorded many times. Its antigen is not identified. Read coverage stops 3 residues before the CDR3 terminus; the germline J gene supplies the remainder. TCRdb keeps only in-frame clones here, not all; method: immunoSEQ multiplex PCR. Observed are about 64,000 clones, no singletons, with the top ten taking roughly 1.5%. General study points: Common variable immunodeficiency TCR beta sequences reportedly had fewer deletions and N-nucleotide insertions.

Germline V gives CDR1 SGHRS, CDR2 YFSETQ. Between the trimmed V and J ends, which lost 0 bases and 4 bases, there was a span of 8 bases. The CDR3 extends over 14 amino acids. The origin of this receptor is a person aged 18 to 75 in good health. J is TRBJ2-4 and V is TRBV5-1; D may be TRBD2 (5 bases). The source material was peripheral blood mononuclear cells. This CDR3 is CASSLARGKNIQYF. The part of the CDR3 DNA that was read is TGCGCCAGCAGCTTGGCTCGGGGTAAAAACATT.